This entry concerns a single T cell receptor (beta chain). Its antigen is not yet known. The input lacks base qualities; no much larger clone sits a single base away. The sample comes from a study of cytomegalovirus exposure and HLA in healthy donors (dated by TCRdb to between 2016 and 2019). About the study as a whole: An earlier analysis of some 620 of the donors reported 250 to 300 Gb of sequence data and about 120 million unique TCR beta sequences obtained from about 170 million T cells. Approximately 310 gigabases of sequencing data and 78 million or so unique TCR sequences were included in an early release covering over 600 HLA-typed donors. Among the roughly 400 genotyped donors, around 81% belonged to the genetic ancestry cluster associated with self-reported Caucasian donors. The aim of the study was to test whether cataloging public T cell receptors could identify signatures of past pathogen exposure. The study used immunosequencing to profile the T cell repertoires of approximately 650 subjects and linked those repertoires to cytomegalovirus serostatus. Along with the approximately 700-subject first cohort, a separate validation cohort of roughly 110 different subjects was used. To predict cytomegalovirus infection status, the study combined high-throughput TCR immunosequencing, statistical association of individual TCRs with disease status, and machine learning. To study patterns of TCR occurrence, a later analysis re-analyzed previously published TCR beta repertoires from 500 to 850 donors and added high-resolution HLA genotyping. In the later analysis, no new phenotypic data were used to find candidate immune exposures; instead, reliance was placed on TCR beta sequences and their occurrence across donors. An earlier analysis of approximately 580 of the donors used high-throughput TCR beta sequencing to judge whether each TCR beta V gene segment behaved as functional or pseudogenic. Donor age, sex, ethnicity and CMV serostatus were compiled alongside the repertoire data. Genome-wide SNP genotypes for about three fifths of the roughly 670 donors were used in a later genetic analysis, which treated that subset as a discovery cohort. All discovery cohort repertoires had been generated on a single sequencing platform. Class I and class II HLA loci were covered by the typing at four-digit resolution. Typing coverage differed by locus: A, B, C, DRB1 and DQB1 were typed in roughly 629-630 donors, DQA1 in roughly 500, DPA1 in 600 to 610, and DPB1 in 400 to 480. Roughly five DR-DQ haplotypes were handled as single units for association and clustering, since linkage in the cohort was strong. Among some 400 genotyped donors of the cohort, an average of around 250,000 unique TCR beta nucleotide sequences was sequenced per donor, of which about 19% were non-productive.

Library method: the immunoSEQ multiplex PCR assay. For the multiplex PCR, a mixture combining 60 forward primers for TCR Vbeta segments and 13 reverse primers for TCR Jbeta segments was used. The CDR3 region of rearranged TCR beta genes was amplified from genomic DNA with a multiplex PCR assay. On the Illumina HiSeq System, the amplified TCR beta libraries were sequenced as 87-base-pair reads. The original methods were these. Across the roughly 700 repertoires, a later analysis counted tens of millions of unique TCR beta chains, roughly 11 million of which were shared by at least two donors. A nearest-neighbor algorithm error-corrected the raw reads and collapsed the reads into unique sequences, merging closely related sequences to remove PCR and sequencing errors. V, D and J gene segments were assigned by aligning CDR3 sequences to IMGT reference sequences. For a sequence to be retained, a match of at least six nucleotides to both a V gene segment and a J gene segment was required. A rearrangement counted as productive if the CDR3 had no stop codons and remained in frame with V and J, and every other rearrangement counted as non-productive. Following IMGT convention, CDR3 was defined as the stretch from the second conserved V-encoded cysteine to the conserved J-encoded phenylalanine. Sequences without an unambiguous match to a single V gene segment were excluded from the earlier analysis of approximately 600 of the donors. In an earlier analysis of a few hundred of the donors, V segments were called functional above 56.7% productive rearrangements and were called segregating when the between-donor standard deviation exceeded 5%. A statistical classification framework was developed to diagnose cytomegalovirus status using the catalog of TCR beta chain sequences. A later analysis assigned V and J genes by comparing TCR nucleotide sequences with IMGT/GENE-DB human TR gene sequences. Using the TCRdist pipeline, a later analysis assigned CDR3 sequences along with most-parsimonious VDJ recombination scenarios. A later analysis defined each TCR beta chain by its CDR3 amino acid sequence plus V-gene family, and excluded reads lacking a unique V-gene family. To address suspected cross-contamination and a sequencing artifact, a later analysis removed a few hundred highly shared, low-generation-probability nucleotide sequences. For each public chain, a later analysis derived a clonal expansion index from normalized ranks of inferred template counts within each repertoire. A later analysis computed generation probabilities with a VDJ recombination model fitted to out-of-frame rearrangements, and checked the results against IGoR. Hypergeometric tests were used in a later analysis to score TCR-TCR, TCR-HLA and TCR-CMV co-occurrence, with a repertoire-size bias correction applied to the TCR pairs. In a later analysis, false discovery rates were estimated by permuting HLA or CMV assignments 20 times. In a later analysis, co-occurring TCRs were grouped using DBSCAN, and TCRdist sequence similarity was added for clustering within HLA-allele-positive subsets. Repertoires with fewer than 30,000 or more than 120,000 public chains were left out of co-occurrence clustering, as were five repertoires with anomalous nucleotide sharing. This is the immuneACCESS table as TCRdb keeps it, with only in-frame sequences that have V and J called. A part of the clones is gone; compared with another copy, unresolved V genes explain less than half, and the rest is unexplained. The V and J calls and clone size were taken over from that table, and D and trimming were inferred from the DNA. The table for this sample lists about 190,000 clones; about nine tenths of them were counted only once. The ten largest clonotypes hold less than 1.3% of the sample.

The cohort consisted of 600 to 750 healthy bone marrow donors. At the time of sampling, every cohort member was nominally healthy, though immune exposures that went unrecorded were likely present. The donor tested CMV seronegative and was one of the 352 seronegative cohort members. A peripheral blood sample was collected from each donor, and TCR beta sequencing was performed on peripheral blood mononuclear cells. Genomic DNA extraction from the blood cell samples was performed with the Qiagen DNeasy Blood Extraction Kit. Here is what the overall study found, with its caveats: A cluster of highly shared sequence variants was judged likely to represent a technical artifact of the sequencing pipeline. Cytomegalovirus status was reported to be diagnosed by the classifier with high specificity and sensitivity in both the original and validation cohorts. In an earlier analysis of under 600 of the donors, most TCR beta V segments were observed in productive rearrangements about 87% or about 30% of the time, broadly matching IMGT annotations. Compared with the roughly 720-donor mean, donors in an Asian-associated ancestry cluster had fewer N-insertions in productive TCRs, according to a later genetic analysis. According to a later analysis, TCR association rates differed among HLA loci, with DRB1 alleles showing the most associated TCRs and HLA-C alleles showing the fewest. Compared with equally common non-associated chains, HLA-associated TCR beta chains in a later analysis were more clonally expanded and had lower generation probabilities. Linkage disequilibrium might explain the correlated functional status among segregating V segments, but an unknown experimental factor could not be excluded. This cohort had only TCR beta chains sequenced, and the lack of alpha or paired-chain data limited which features could be detected. The study listed 164 TCR beta chains as associated with cytomegalovirus. Immune exposure information for the cohort was limited to CMV serostatus. When HLA alleles, especially DR and DQ, strongly co-occurred, attributing TCR associations to individual alleles was difficult. Specific HLA alleles were associated with 18,000 or so TCR beta sequences at a false discovery rate of 0.05 in a later analysis. In a later analysis, most CMV-associated TCR beta chains were found to appear HLA-restricted, with HLA associations seemingly driven largely by CMV exposure. A further reported finding was that TCR beta sequences accurately predicted the HLA-A and HLA-B alleles for most subjects in the first cohort. V-gene and J-gene trimming of TCR beta chains was associated with a missense DCLRE1C variant in a later genetic analysis, and the association was replicated in an independent cohort. Because counts were too low, about 18 rarely observed V segments, including chromosome 9 orphons, were left out of the earlier analysis of several hundred of the donors. Because HLA typing was unavailable for some donors at each locus, only the typed subset was used in association tests. Presence/absence analyses assumed roughly uniform sequencing depth across donors, an assumption that may not hold. In a later analysis, several top co-occurrence clusters were reported to appear linked to parvovirus B19, influenza, CMV and Epstein-Barr virus. Across donors, most TCR sequences were observed very rarely, whereas some public TCRs were present in many individuals. According to the authors, the approach could potentially be generalized to other disease states and immunological phenotypes. In vitro tests confirmed that three of the cytomegalovirus-associated TCR beta chains recognize cytomegalovirus antigens.

Sequences were obtained from PBMCs. This clonotype was sampled from a boy younger than 10 in good health and CMV-seronegative.

Read as DNA, the sequence is TGCGCCAGCAGCCAAGATGGGGCTGTTTATGAGCAGTTCTTC. Translated, this is CASSQDGAVYEQFF. This sequence uses TRBV4-1 and TRBJ2-1; a tentative D call is TRBD1 (5 bases match). The CDR3, from cysteine to phenylalanine, totals 14 residues. The entry retains the CDR3 DNA only, 42 bases that are in frame from base 1. Reading the germline V gene gives CDR1 MGHRA and CDR2 YSYEKL. V and J lose 0 bases and 8 bases, and a span of 11 bases separates them.